What follows are 23 T cell receptor beta chains derived from one specimen sequenced in a study of shared clonotypes between healthy human individuals (dated by TCRdb to 2019 to 2021). The library was generated by the immunoSEQ multiplex PCR assay. Drawn from immuneACCESS, this table holds only the in-frame rearrangements with V and J called that TCRdb kept. Clones are partly lost; checked studies trace under half to an unresolved V gene and leave the rest unexplained. Present in this sample are about 2.4 million clones, over 85% of which were seen just once. The ten most abundant clones make up 0.36% of the sample. The sample consisted of naive CD4+ T cells from PBMCs. What this sample's cell subset or site label stands for: CD45RA+ positively selected. The receptors come from a young man in good health. Some clones in this sample may be carry-over from other donors' samples.

Of note for this clone: Different DNA sequences within this sample yield the same CDR3. The chain joins TRBV5-1 to TRBJ2-5; 9 bases agree with TRBD2. J was trimmed by 5 bases and V by 0 bases; bases with no gene match: 2. The germline CDR1 and CDR2 sequences are SGHRS and YFSETQ. The CDR3 has 14 amino acids. DNA of the CDR3: TGCGCCAGCAGCTTGGGGACTAGCGCGGAGACCCAGTACTTC. Protein: CASSLGTSAETQYF.

The chain carries TRBV5-1 and TRBJ1-2; the match to TRBD1 covers 7 bases. CDR1 SGHRS and CDR2 YFSETQ come from the germline V gene. With V trimmed by 10 bases and J by 0 bases, 12 bases remained unmatched. The CDR3 contains 15 residues. The CDR3 spells CASTTGVGTNYGYTF. For the CDR3, the DNA is TGCGCCTCCACCACAGGGGTGGGTACTAACTATGGCTACACCTTC.

V and J are TRBV4-3 and TRBJ2-3; maybe TRBD2 (5 bases). CDR1 is LGHNA and CDR2 is YSLEER in the germline V gene. The CDR3 contains 18 residues. The V end was cut by 4 bases, the J end by 1 base, with 21 bases between. The CDR3 here is CASSPVVGVGLGTDTQYF. The CDR3 bases are TGCGCCAGCAGCCCGGTGGTGGGAGTAGGATTGGGCACAGATACGCAGTATTTT.

The chain is built from TRBV28 and TRBJ1-1; D uncertain. The CDR3 spans 14 residues. Germline values: CDR1 MDHEN, CDR2 SYDVKM. The germline V and J ends were trimmed by 7 bases and 2 bases, with 14 bases remaining between them. The CDR3 protein is CASTILGDNTEAFF. The CDR3, as DNA: TGTGCCAGCACCATCCTCGGGGATAACACTGAAGCTTTCTTT.

This chain joins TRBV5-1 and TRBJ2-7; D not certain. The germline V and J ends were trimmed by 9 bases and 0 bases, with 13 bases remaining between them. Germline V gene data show CDR1 as SGHRS and CDR2 as YFSETQ. The CDR3 spans 13 residues. DNA for the CDR3: TGCGCCACCTCGAGAGATCCCTCCTACGAGCAGTACTTC. This encodes CATSRDPSYEQYF.

The sample holds one count of this clone. This chain uses TRBV19 with TRBJ2-6; D is perhaps TRBD2 (5 bases). This CDR3 is built from 14 residues. The ends were cut back, 10 bases at V and 4 bases at J, with 14 bases in the middle. Per the germline V gene, CDR1 is LNHDA and CDR2 is SQIVND (reference sequence). CDR3 sequence reads: CATLKDSGANVLTF. The CDR3 DNA is TGTGCCACTCTCAAGGACTCCGGGGCCAACGTCCTGACTTTC.

Concerning this clone itself: Other DNA variants within this sample encode the same CDR3. CDR3 residues: CASSLGNEQYF. The CDR3 DNA sequence: TGTGCCAGCAGCCTCGGAAACGAGCAGTACTTC. V and J are TRBV7-9 and TRBJ2-7, with D uncertain. With 5 bases removed from V and 5 bases from J, the gap between germline ends came to 7 bases. The CDR3 is made up of 11 amino acids. The germline V gene encodes CDR1 SEHNR and CDR2 FQNEAQ (reference sequence).

The chain uses TRBV5-1 and TRBJ2-1; D tentatively fits TRBD1 or TRBD2 (5 bases each). Germline V gene sequence: CDR1 SGHRS, CDR2 YFSETQ. V was pared by 2 bases and J by 4 bases, with 13 bases between. CDR3 length: 15 amino acids. This CDR3 is CASSFLGTRYNEQFF. The CDR3 DNA sequence: TGCGCCAGCAGCTTCCTAGGGACCCGTTACAATGAGCAGTTCTTC.

The rearrangement joins TRBV5-1 to TRBJ1-2; tentative D call: TRBD1 (5 bases). Germline-derived CDR1 and CDR2 are SGHRS and YFSETQ. This CDR3 is 13 amino acids long. Trimming removed 4 bases from V and 4 bases from J, with 11 bases in between. The CDR3 DNA follows: TGCGCCAGCAGCCTGACAGCTCGCTATGGCTACACCTTC. Residues: CASSLTARYGYTF.

This clone has just one count. V gene TRBV29-1 combines with J gene TRBJ1-5, with TRBD1 as a possible D gene (6 bases). Per the germline V gene, CDR1 is SQVTM and CDR2 is ANQGSEA. The ends were cut back, 1 base at V and 13 bases at J, with 11 bases in the middle. The CDR3 length is 11 residues. The DNA of the CDR3 is TGCAGCGTTGAAGGAGGGGGACGGCAGCATTTT. Translating gives CSVEGGGRQHF.

The CDR3 DNA reads as TGTGCCAGCAGCTTGGTAGGCGGGCGTGGGGTGGGAACTGAAGCTTTCTTT. This translates into CASSLVGGRGVGTEAFF. The chain uses TRBV5-6 and TRBJ1-1; D call uncertain. The CDR3 extends over 17 amino acids. V lost 0 bases and J 5 bases, leaving 20 bases between the germline ends. Germline lookup yields CDR1 SGHDT and CDR2 YYEEEE.

The chain combines TRBV28 with TRBJ1-2, with TRBD1 matching over 9 bases. CDR1 and CDR2 from the germline V gene are MDHEN and SYDVKM. CDR3 length: 14 residues. With V trimmed by 8 bases and J by 3 bases, 7 bases remained unmatched. Here the CDR3 reads CASGGWTGDYGYTF. As DNA, the CDR3 is TGTGCCAGCGGTGGCTGGACAGGGGACTATGGCTACACCTTC.

As DNA, the CDR3 is TGCGCCAGCAGCTACTTAGCGGGAGTGAATGAGCAGTTCTTC. The encoded protein is CASSYLAGVNEQFF. J is TRBJ2-1 and V is TRBV5-1; 9 bases match TRBD2. The CDR3 is 14 amino acids. Trimming cost V 3 bases and J 7 bases; bases outside gene matches: 5. Germline V CDR1 and CDR2: SGHRS, YFSETQ.

The chain joins TRBV5-6 to TRBJ1-3, with 9 bases lining up with TRBD1. CDR1 SGHDT and CDR2 YYEEEE come from the germline V gene. After removal of 4 bases from V and 2 bases from J, the junction contained 4 bases not matched to a gene. This CDR3 has 15 amino acids. DNA for the CDR3: TGTGCCAGCAGCCTCGGGACAGGGACTGGAAACACCATATATTTT. Its translation: CASSLGTGTGNTIYF.

V gene TRBV4-2 combines with J gene TRBJ2-1; TRBD2 is a possible D gene (6 bases). The germline V gene has CDR1 LGHNA and CDR2 YNFKEQ. This CDR3 is 16 amino acids long. V was clipped by 0 bases and J by 0 bases, with 9 bases between them. CDR3 sequence (DNA): TGTGCCAGCAGCCAAGAGTACGGGAGCTCCTACAATGAGCAGTTCTTC. This translates into CASSQEYGSSYNEQFF.

In its sample, this clone was seen once. The chain couples TRBV6-5 to TRBJ2-5, with 8 positions matching TRBD2. Germline loops: CDR1 MNHEY, CDR2 SVGAGI. The CDR3 contains 16 residues. J lost 4 bases, V lost 4 bases, and 11 bases had no gene match. CDR3 in DNA: TGTGCCAGCAGTTCACCTGGGGCGGGAGGAGCAGAGACCCAGTACTTC. Its translation is CASSSPGAGGAETQYF.

The chain employs TRBV28 and TRBJ1-2, with D tentatively TRBD1 (5 bases). Germline-derived CDR1 and CDR2 are MDHEN and SYDVKM. The V end was cut by 5 bases, the J end by 2 bases, with 18 bases between. This CDR3 contains 16 residues. CDR3 region: CASSDFGAGLNYGYTF. CDR3 in DNA: TGTGCCAGCAGTGATTTCGGGGCAGGGTTAAACTATGGCTACACCTTC.

The chain combines TRBV5-6 with TRBJ2-7; the match to TRBD2 covers 9 bases. After removal of 4 bases from V and 2 bases from J, the junction contained 13 bases not matched to a gene. Per germline, CDR1 SGHDT and CDR2 YYEEEE. The CDR3 sequence is 17 residues long. The CDR3 reads CASSKGSGGHFTYEQYF. Written as DNA, the CDR3 is TGTGCCAGCAGCAAGGGTAGCGGGGGACACTTTACCTACGAGCAGTACTTC.

The gene calls are TRBV28 and TRBJ2-7, with D hard to call. CDR1 and CDR2 from the germline V gene are MDHEN and SYDVKM. The CDR3 sequence is 14 residues long. V gave up 7 bases and J gave up 1 base, with 14 bases separating them. The CDR3 protein is CASKVEGLSYEQYF. The CDR3 nucleotides read TGTGCCAGCAAGGTGGAAGGGCTGTCCTACGAGCAGTACTTC. The entire variable domain, with the rest obtained from reference TRBV28 and TRBJ2-7, is as follows: DVKVTQSSRYLVKRTGEKVFLECVQDMDHENMFWYRQDPGLGLRLIYFSYDVKMKEKGDIPEGYSVSREKKERFSLILESASTNQTSMYLCASKVEGLSYEQYFGPGTRLTVT.

The chain carries TRBV28 and TRBJ2-3, with 9 bases matching TRBD1. The CDR3 consists of 18 residues. Germline CDR1 and CDR2: MDHEN and SYDVKM. The trim removed 7 bases at V and 2 bases at J, leaving 16 bases unmatched. CDR3 protein: CASIPIFSTGGTTDTQYF. DNA for the CDR3: TGTGCCAGCATCCCCATTTTCTCGACAGGGGGGACCACAGATACGCAGTATTTT.

CDR3 sequence: CASSLTRTGRGKTQYF. CDR3 bases: TGTGCCAGCAGCTTAACCCGGACAGGGAGGGGGAAGACCCAGTACTTC. This chain links TRBV7-8 with TRBJ2-5, with D possibly being TRBD1 (8 bases). Trimming cost V 2 bases and J 6 bases, with 19 bases left between them. Germline assignment: CDR1 SGHVS and CDR2 FQNEAQ. The CDR3 totals 16 residues.

The chain joins TRBV5-1 to TRBJ2-7, with D perhaps matching TRBD2 (5 bases). In germline, CDR1 is SGHRS, CDR2 YFSETQ. This CDR3 contains 14 residues. Trimming shortened V by 4 bases and J by 7 bases, and 18 bases separated the two germline ends. The CDR3 nucleotides read TGCGCCAGCAGCGGACTCCCCCCCTGGGCTGAGCAGTACTTC. Translation: CASSGLPPWAEQYF.

The gene calls are TRBV14 and TRBJ2-7; D remains ambiguous. Germline loops: CDR1 SGHDN, CDR2 FVKESK. V was cut by 1 base and J by 6 bases, with 13 bases left in between. The CDR3 is 14 amino acids. CDR3 bases: TGTGCCAGCAGCCAAGGAGCGACTTACGGCGAGCAGTACTTC. Translation gives CASSQGATYGEQYF. Together with reference TRBV14 and TRBJ2-7, the CDR3 gives the full variable domain: EAGVTQFPSHSVIEKGQTVTLRCDPISGHDNLYWYRRVMGKEIKFLLHFVKESKQDESGMPNNRFLAERTGGTYSTLKVQPAELEDSGVYFCASSQGATYGEQYFGPGTRLTVT.